This TCR beta chain was sequenced for a study of beta chain features in type 1 diabetes. Study results and caveats: Cells with high TCR expression could be over-represented when cDNA is sequenced. Insertions were fewer and deletions more numerous at VDJ junctions in type 1 diabetes patients.

Sorting of CD4+ naive, central memory, regulatory and stem cell-like memory cells was performed via CD45RO/CCR7/CD25/CD127/CD95/CD27. Each population that was sorted was more than 95% pure. Reverse transcription of all isolated RNA meant that expressed TCRB transcripts were sequenced. Generated by immunoSEQ multiplex PCR, the TCRdb table keeps only in-frame clones and is missing some. The repertoire holds some 360,000 clones, with about 20% as singletons. CDR1 and CDR2 (germline): SGDLS, YYNGEE. This CDR3 has 14 residues. V lost 3 bases and J 2 bases, leaving 11 bases between the germline ends. To note about this clone: Its cognate antigen is unknown.

This chain uses TRBV9 with TRBJ1-2, with a weak D call TRBD1 (6 bases). Material: naive CD4+ T cells from blood. This TCR was recovered from a young woman in good health. CDR3 bases: TGTGCCAGCAGCGCCGGACAGCTAAACTATGGCTACACCTTC. This gives the protein CASSAGQLNYGYTF.